The 22 T cell receptor beta chains listed next were all sequenced from one sample in a study of circulating CD8 cells and anti-PD-1 response in melanoma. TCR libraries were prepared from approximately 15 ng of total RNA with the QIAseq Immune Repertoire TCR panel. From the reads, TCRdb called clonotypes with MiXCR, one entry per CDR3 protein. This table holds several hundred distinct CDR3 sequences, about 7.1% found once. Live CD3+CD8+TCRalphabeta+ cells were sorted into four subsets by PD-1 and/or TIGIT. Sequences were derived from CD8+ T cells from PBMCs, sampled at baseline or after one month of anti-PD-1 therapy (not recorded which). The receptors derive from a human donor with melanoma.

By share of the sample, this clonotype is large. The V and J genes are TRBV2 and TRBJ1-1; D remains ambiguous. Germline V gene data show CDR1 as SNHLY and CDR2 as FYNNEI. Trimming pared 3 bases from V and 3 bases from J, leaving 8 bases between. The CDR3 sequence is 13 residues long. The CDR3 sequence is CASSESSYTEAFF. For the CDR3, the DNA is TGTGCCAGCAGTGAGAGCAGTTACACTGAAGCTTTCTTT.

In the case of this clonotype: This could be a read error, since a much larger clone is one nucleotide away. The chain uses TRBV4-1 and TRBJ2-7; D unclear. Germline V gene lookup returns CDR1 MGHRA and CDR2 YSYEKL. V was pared by 1 base and J by 0 bases, with 7 bases between. CDR3 length: 14 residues. CDR3 DNA sequence: TGCGCCAGCAGCCAAGCTCAAGCCTCCTACGAGCAGTACTTC. Its translation is CASSQAQASYEQYF.

This clonotype is termed medium-sized. The chain combines TRBV28 with TRBJ2-7; D is unresolved. V was cut by 2 bases and J by 2 bases, with 4 bases left in between. Germline CDR1 reads MDHEN; CDR2 reads SYDVKM. The CDR3 loop spans 12 amino acids. CDR3: CASSLATYEQYF. The CDR3 DNA sequence: TGTGCCAGCAGTTTAGCGACCTACGAGCAGTACTTC.

Judged by abundance, this clonotype is medium-sized (0.01 to 0.1%). The chain carries TRBV5-4 and TRBJ1-2; 8 bases fit TRBD1. Trimming took 4 bases from V and 2 from J; bases not matched to a gene: 10. The CDR3 is 16 residues long. Germline V gene lookup returns CDR1 SGHNT and CDR2 YYREEE (reference sequence). CDR3 in amino acids: CASSPIGTGLNYGYTF. As DNA, the CDR3 is TGTGCCAGCAGCCCAATTGGGACAGGCCTAAACTATGGCTACACCTTC.

This clonotype is labeled as medium-sized. The CDR3 sequence: CASNVDGSYEQYF. The CDR3, as DNA: TGTGCCAGCAACGTGGACGGGTCCTACGAGCAGTACTTC. The chain combines TRBV12-3 or TRBV12-4 with TRBJ2-7; no clear D gene. There are 13 residues in the CDR3. Trimming removed 7 bases from V and 1 base from J, with 11 bases in between.

This clonotype is large within its sample. The chain couples TRBV20-1 to TRBJ2-1, with 11 positions matching TRBD2. The CDR3 has 18 residues. Per germline, CDR1 DFQATT and CDR2 SNEGSKA (reference sequence). V lost 0 bases to trimming and J lost 2 bases; unmatched junction nucleotides: 9. CDR3 amino acids: CSARDLRRLAGTYNEQFF. CDR3 sequence (DNA): TGCAGTGCTAGAGATCTCCGGAGACTAGCGGGGACCTACAATGAGCAGTTCTTC.

In its sample, this clonotype is large. The chain uses TRBV28 and TRBJ2-1; D is ambiguous. Trimming left V 3 bases short and J 10 bases short, with 4 bases between. Germline CDR1 is MDHEN and CDR2 is SYDVKM. The CDR3 has 10 amino acids. CDR3 in DNA: TGTGCCAGCAGTTTCCGGGAGCAGTTCTTC. Amino acid sequence: CASSFREQFF.

By share of the sample, this clonotype is medium-sized. The chain carries TRBV28 and TRBJ2-4, with D perhaps matching TRBD1 or TRBD2 (5 bases each). The CDR3 is 16 residues long. Germline V CDR1 and CDR2: MDHEN, SYDVKM. Trimming stripped 5 bases from V and 4 bases from J, with 18 bases between. CDR3 in DNA: TGTGCCAGCAGTCTGCCAAGGGAGACAGTAAAAAACATTCAGTACTTC. Its protein is CASSLPRETVKNIQYF.

This clonotype is labeled as medium-sized. The V gene is TRBV12-3 or TRBV12-4, the J gene TRBJ2-7; D is undetermined. V dropped 6 bases and J dropped 3 bases, with 18 bases sitting between them. The CDR3 spans 15 residues. In DNA form, the CDR3 reads TGTGCCAGCAGCCCGACTCCGAGAAACTTCTACGAGCAGTACTTC. Translated: CASSPTPRNFYEQYF.

Sample share makes this clonotype large. The chain couples TRBV28 to TRBJ2-1, with D possibly being TRBD1 or TRBD2 (5 bases each). V lost 4 bases, J lost 4 bases, and 17 bases lay in between. The CDR3 covers 16 residues. Germline CDR1 is MDHEN and CDR2 is SYDVKM. CDR3 DNA: TGTGCCAGCAGTTCACGCCGGGACGGATTATACAATGAGCAGTTCTTC. This encodes CASSSRRDGLYNEQFF.

Notes on this clonotype: An end of the junction differs from the germline gene, which may be a read error. The chain has TRBV2 and TRBJ2-5; 7 nucleotides match TRBD1. Per germline, CDR1 SNHLY and CDR2 FYNNEI. The CDR3 length is 16 residues. In nucleotides, the CDR3 is TGTGCCAGCAGTGTAGATAGGGGGCCGTACTGGGAGACCCGGTACTTC. Encoded protein: CASSVDRGPYWETRYF.

This clonotype counts as large. The genes are TRBV2 and TRBJ2-2; TRBD1 agrees at 12 bases. The CDR3 consists of 17 residues. Looked up from germline, CDR1 is SNHLY and CDR2 is FYNNEI. V lost 7 bases to trimming and J lost 1 base; unmatched junction nucleotides: 7. CDR3 sequence: CASIPGQGALNTGELFF. CDR3 coding DNA: TGTGCCAGCATTCCGGGACAGGGGGCGCTGAACACCGGGGAGCTGTTTTTT. The variable domain in full, with the rest retrieved from reference TRBV2 and TRBJ2-2, is EPEVTQTPSHQVTQMGQEVILRCVPISNHLYFYWYRQILGQKVEFLVSFYNNEISEKSEIFDDQFSVERPDGSNFTLKIRSTKLEDSAMYFCASIPGQGALNTGELFFGEGSRLTVL.

By share of the sample, this clonotype is medium-sized. The chain recombines TRBV10-3 with TRBJ2-6, with D perhaps assigned TRBD1 or TRBD2 (6 bases each). Germline CDR1 reads ENHRY; CDR2 reads SYGVKD. Trimming took 0 bases from V and 2 from J, leaving 17 bases between them. This CDR3 has 19 residues. The CDR3 sequence: CAISESGGTLRAGANVLTF. The CDR3 DNA reads TGTGCCATCAGTGAGTCAGGGGGGACGCTGCGGGCTGGGGCCAACGTCCTGACTTTC.

This clonotype is termed large (0.1 to 1%). The chain couples TRBV19 to TRBJ2-1; possibly TRBD2 for D (6 bases). CDR3 length equals 15 residues. The germline gives CDR1 LNHDA, CDR2 SQIVND (reference sequence). V gave up 4 bases and J gave up 1 base, with 11 bases separating them. The CDR3 protein is CASSSGDRSYNEQFF. CDR3 coding DNA: TGTGCCAGTAGTAGCGGGGATAGGTCCTACAATGAGCAGTTCTTC.

This clonotype was counted between two and nine times. The V call is TRBV19, the J call TRBJ2-3, with 8 bases matching TRBD2. The V gene end was trimmed by 5 bases and the J gene end by 8 bases; junction bases not matched to a gene: 12. The germline CDR1 and CDR2 sequences are LNHDA and SQIVND (reference sequence). The CDR3 extends over 15 amino acids. The CDR3 DNA is TGTGCCAGTAGTCCAAGCGGGGGTCCCCAAGGTACGCAGTATTTT. Protein: CASSPSGGPQGTQYF.

This clonotype is judged medium-sized (0.01 to 0.1%). This chain joins TRBV20-1 and TRBJ2-7; 8 positions match TRBD1. V dropped 6 bases and J dropped 4; count of bases not matched to a gene: 11. Germline values: CDR1 DFQATT, CDR2 SNEGSKA (reference sequence). The CDR3 runs 14 residues. The CDR3 sequence: CSADRTGILYEQYF. CDR3 DNA sequence: TGCAGTGCAGATCGGACAGGGATATTGTACGAGCAGTACTTC.

By proportion, this clonotype is medium-sized. The chain carries TRBV14 and TRBJ2-7; D gene unclear. The CDR3 totals 14 residues. CDR1 is SGHDN, CDR2 FVKESK, per germline. Between the trimmed V and J ends, which lost 5 bases and 0 bases, there was a span of 11 bases. CDR3 in amino acids: CASSRTVSSYEQYF. CDR3 DNA: TGTGCCAGCAGCAGGACGGTCAGCTCCTACGAGCAGTACTTC.

This clonotype is large. The V call is TRBV29-1, the J call TRBJ2-7, with 10 bases that match TRBD1. This CDR3 has 14 residues. Germline values: CDR1 SQVTM, CDR2 ANQGSEA. V lost 3 bases to trimming and J lost 2 bases; unmatched junction nucleotides: 4. The CDR3 coding sequence is TGCAGCGTTGAGGGGACAGGGGTAACCTACGAGCAGTACTTC. Amino acids: CSVEGTGVTYEQYF.

This clonotype is classed as large. V and J are TRBV7-3 and TRBJ1-1; the D is unclear. V gave up 4 bases and J gave up 1 base, with 7 bases separating them. Germline V gene lookup returns CDR1 SGHTA and CDR2 FQGTGA. This CDR3 region has 13 residues. Here the CDR3 DNA reads TGTGCCAGCAGCTCCCGGGGGAACACTGAAGCTTTCTTT. It translates to CASSSRGNTEAFF. Full variable domain (missing parts from reference TRBV7-3 and TRBJ1-1): GAGVSQTPSNKVTEKGKYVELRCDPISGHTALYWYRQSLGQGPEFLIYFQGTGAADDSGLPNDRFFAVRPEGSVSTLKIQRTERGDSAVYLCASSSRGNTEAFFGQGTRLTVV.

By sample share, this clonotype is large. The gene calls are TRBV29-1 and TRBJ2-1; possible D gene TRBD2, 5 bases. This CDR3 is 14 amino acids long. Trimming took 0 bases from V and 6 from J, leaving 12 bases between them. The germline CDR1 and CDR2 sequences are SQVTM and ANQGSEA. The CDR3 bases are TGCAGCGTTGAAGACGGCGGGCGGACCAATGAGCAGTTCTTC. It is translated as CSVEDGGRTNEQFF.

This clonotype rates as large (0.1 to 1%). The genes are TRBV29-1 and TRBJ1-2, with a possible D match to TRBD1 (5 bases). V gave up 6 bases and J gave up 0 bases, with 20 bases separating them. The CDR3 loop spans 16 amino acids. CDR1 is SQVTM and CDR2 is ANQGSEA in the germline V gene. The CDR3, as DNA: TGCAGCGTCGCCCCCGAAGTGGACACGGCTAACTATGGCTACACCTTC. Residues: CSVAPEVDTANYGYTF.

This clonotype was counted between two and nine times. This rearrangement joins TRBV19 to TRBJ1-5, with no clear D. The CDR3 is 15 amino acids. Germline lookup yields CDR1 LNHDA and CDR2 SQIVND (reference sequence). V gave up 3 bases and J gave up 0 bases, with 9 bases separating them. The CDR3 here is CASSIWSNSNQPQHF. CDR3 DNA: TGTGCCAGTAGTATTTGGAGCAATAGCAATCAGCCCCAGCATTTT.